These T cell receptor beta chains were read from a single sample in a study of T-cell reconstitution after alpha-beta-depleted transplantation in children. TCRdb ran MiXCR on the PCR reads and lists one entry per CDR3 protein. This repertoire shows 80,000 to 95,000 distinct CDR3 sequences, 7% to 10% found once; its top ten account for 6.9%. Specimen: PBMCs from the stem cell graft donor, collected from the stem cell graft. These receptors came from a human donor who donated a stem cell graft to a child with congenital amegakaryocytic thrombocytopenia. Both conserved end residues are part of each CDR3. A D gene is named only where the DNA matches it firmly. Not all rows give a size; the values are once, few, many and, for expanded clones, a class.

.	TRBV20-1	13	TRBJ1-5	.	CSARKDRDQPQHF	TGCAGTGCTAGAAAGGACAGAGACCAGCCCCAGCATTTT
many	TRBV10-3	17	TRBJ2-5	TRBD1	CAISGSQRAGGPETQYF	TGTGCCATCAGTGGATCCCAAAGGGCAGGGGGACCAGAGACCCAGTACTTC
many	TRBV7-8	14	TRBJ2-5	.	CASRVGELEKTQYF	TGTGCCAGCAGGGTTGGGGAGCTGGAGAAGACCCAGTACTTC
.	TRBV5-1	16	TRBJ2-3	TRBD2	CASSLGLAGSPDTQYF	TGCGCCAGCAGCTTGGGACTAGCTGGGTCCCCTGATACGCAGTATTTT
many	TRBV25-1	18	TRBJ1-2	.	CASSATRGRGSPNYGYTF	TGTGCCAGCAGTGCCACCCGGGGCAGGGGTAGTCCGAACTATGGCTACACCTTC
many	TRBV5-1	14	TRBJ1-6	.	CASSLALGRSPLHF	TGCGCCAGCAGCTTGGCCTTAGGGCGTTCACCCCTCCACTTT
many	TRBV28	16	TRBJ2-7	TRBD2	CASSPRRLAYSIEQYF	TGTGCCAGCAGTCCACGCCGACTAGCATATTCTATCGAGCAGTACTTC
many	TRBV20-1	15	TRBJ2-2	TRBD2	CSARGGGRPAGELFF	TGCAGTGCTAGGGGCGGCGGGAGGCCAGCCGGGGAGCTGTTTTTT
.	TRBV7-7	15	TRBJ2-5	.	CASSLESSGGETQYF	TGTGCCAGCAGCTTAGAATCGTCGGGCGGGGAGACCCAGTACTTC
many	TRBV6-1	16	TRBJ1-6	TRBD1	CASRTTRDRNYSPLHF	TGTGCCAGCAGGACAACGAGGGACAGGAACTATTCACCCCTCCACTTT
many	TRBV28	12	TRBJ2-2	.	CASRSGGRELFF	TGTGCCAGCAGGTCCGGGGGGCGGGAGCTGTTTTTT
many	TRBV27	11	TRBJ2-5	.	CASIGRETQYF	TGTGCCAGCATAGGGAGGGAGACCCAGTACTTC
many	TRBV7-9	12	TRBJ1-1	.	CASRRQNTEAFF	TGTGCCAGCAGACGGCAGAACACTGAAGCTTTCTTT
many	TRBV9	15	TRBJ1-2	TRBD1	CASSPTGGGGYGYTF	TGTGCCAGCAGCCCCACAGGGGGCGGTGGCTATGGCTACACCTTC
many	TRBV28	15	TRBJ1-1	.	CASSPRRGLNTEAFF	TGTGCCAGCAGCCCAAGACGAGGATTGAACACTGAAGCTTTCTTT
.	TRBV7-2	16	TRBJ1-5	.	CASSLVGNVGNQPQHF	TGTGCCAGCAGCTTAGTAGGGAACGTGGGGAATCAGCCCCAGCATTTT
.	TRBV2	16	TRBJ2-1	TRBD1	CASSDPFTGAGNEQFF	TGTGCCAGCAGTGACCCCTTTACAGGGGCTGGCAATGAGCAGTTCTTC
many	TRBV12-3/TRBV12-4	14	TRBJ2-1	.	CASSPGIAYNEQFF	TGTGCCAGCAGCCCGGGAATTGCTTACAATGAGCAGTTCTTC
many	TRBV5-1	13	TRBJ2-1	.	CASSRTVNNEQFF	TGCGCCAGCAGCCGTACCGTAAACAATGAGCAGTTCTTC
.	TRBV6-1	15	TRBJ2-1	TRBD2	CASSRASGSNNEQFF	TGTGCCAGCAGTCGCGCTAGCGGGTCGAACAATGAGCAGTTCTTC
many	TRBV19	14	TRBJ2-7	.	CASSRTKYPYEQYF	TGTGCCAGTAGTAGGACAAAATACCCCTACGAGCAGTACTTC
many	TRBV10-3	13	TRBJ1-1	TRBD1	CASGQGMNTEAFF	TGTGCCAGCGGACAGGGGATGAACACTGAAGCTTTCTTT
many	TRBV4-1	15	TRBJ1-4	.	CASSQEGGQHEKLFF	TGCGCCAGCAGCCAAGAGGGAGGGCAGCATGAAAAACTGTTTTTT
.	TRBV7-2	14	TRBJ2-7	.	CASSLGVRSYEQYF	TGTGCCAGCAGCTTAGGAGTAAGGAGCTACGAGCAGTACTTC
many	TRBV4-2	15	TRBJ2-1	TRBD1	CASRRDRSFYNEQFF	TGTGCCAGCAGAAGGGACAGGAGCTTTTACAATGAGCAGTTCTTC
many	TRBV5-6	12	TRBJ2-3	.	CASSYTGNTQYF	TGTGCCAGCAGTTATACGGGAAATACGCAGTATTTT
many	TRBV20-1	15	TRBJ1-5	.	CSAHISGYSNQPQHF	TGCAGTGCTCACATTTCGGGGTATAGCAATCAGCCCCAGCATTTT
.	TRBV30	16	TRBJ1-6	.	CAWSGVGSSYNSPLHF	TGTGCCTGGAGTGGTGTAGGGTCCTCTTATAATTCACCCCTCCACTTT
many	TRBV5-1	14	TRBJ2-2	.	CASSLGALTGELFF	TGCGCCAGCAGCTTGGGGGCTCTAACCGGGGAGCTGTTTTTT
many	TRBV6-1	13	TRBJ1-2	TRBD1	CASSQTGDYGYTF	TGTGCCAGCAGTCAGACAGGGGACTATGGCTACACCTTC
many	TRBV4-2	14	TRBJ1-6	.	CASSQGTGNSPLHF	TGTGCCAGCAGCCAAGGAACTGGTAATTCACCCCTCCACTTT
many	TRBV7-3	15	TRBJ2-1	TRBD2	CASSLLAGGTNEQFF	TGTGCCAGCAGCTTACTCGCGGGAGGAACCAATGAGCAGTTCTTC
many	TRBV4-3	15	TRBJ2-5	TRBD1	CASSQDQGVHETQYF	TGCGCCAGCAGCCAAGATCAGGGGGTCCACGAGACCCAGTACTTC
many	TRBV4-1	15	TRBJ2-2	TRBD2	CASSHSPGLAGELFF	TGCGCCAGCAGCCACTCCCCGGGACTAGCCGGGGAGCTGTTTTTT
many	TRBV29-1	13	TRBJ2-5	TRBD1	CSVLGQIQETQYF	TGCAGCGTTCTGGGACAGATTCAAGAGACCCAGTACTTC
many	TRBV20-1	15	TRBJ2-3	TRBD2	CSATRAGGPTDTQYF	TGCAGTGCTACCCGAGCGGGAGGGCCGACAGATACGCAGTATTTT
many	TRBV24-1	17	TRBJ2-1	TRBD2	CATSDSRLAGRYNEQFF	TGTGCCACCAGTGATTCTAGACTAGCGGGAAGGTACAATGAGCAGTTCTTC
many	TRBV12-3/TRBV12-4	15	TRBJ2-2	.	CASSPGHKGAGELFF	TGTGCCAGCAGTCCAGGACATAAAGGCGCCGGGGAGCTGTTTTTT
many	TRBV29-1	18	TRBJ2-7	TRBD2	CSVEDLSTSGPPSYEQYF	TGCAGCGTTGAAGATCTTAGTACTAGCGGGCCACCGTCCTACGAGCAGTACTTC
many	TRBV6-1	13	TRBJ1-4	.	CASAKGKNEKLFF	TGTGCCAGCGCTAAGGGAAAGAATGAAAAACTGTTTTTT